The present entry profiles one T cell receptor (beta chain) with its context. Its target is not known. Only in-frame clones appear in the TCRdb table, and some are missing; sequencing was by immunoSEQ multiplex PCR. Of 90,000 to 150,000 clones in the sample, under 90% were seen once. Donors came from a validation cohort of approximately 110 subjects, distinct from the first 666-subject cohort. The data derive from a study of cytomegalovirus exposure and HLA in healthy donors. Whole-study results and caveats: Most TCR sequences were seen very rarely across donors, but some public TCRs occurred in many.

Sequences were obtained from PBMCs. This TCR was sampled from a young woman in good health and CMV-seronegative.

DNA for the CDR3: TGTGCCAGCAAGGACAGGGGGGAATACAATGAGCAGTTCTTC. Its protein product is CASKDRGEYNEQFF. The chain joins TRBV7-2 to TRBJ2-1, with TRBD1 matching 10 bases. V lost 7 bases and J lost 4; bases outside the gene matches: 4. This CDR3 region has 14 residues. The V gene's germline CDR1 is SGHTA and CDR2 FQGNSA.